This passage covers 18 T cell receptor beta chains from one sample sequenced in a study of T-cell reconstitution after alpha-beta-depleted transplantation in children. Unique molecular identifiers featured in how the TCRbeta library was prepared. TCRdb analysed the PCR reads with MiXCR anew, one entry per CDR3 protein. The sample contains 98,000 or so distinct CDR3 sequences, around 6.4% of which appear only once. The sample in question was PBMCs, mostly from graft donor cells, obtained 360 days after TCRalphabeta/CD19-depleted stem cell transplant. The receptors were gathered from a male patient between 2 and 10 years old who had a stem cell transplant for acute lymphoblastic leukemia, so the T cells may come from the graft donor.

This clonotype was detected ten times or more. This chain connects TRBV6-1 to TRBJ2-3; a possible D gene is TRBD2 (6 bases). Trimming shortened V by 5 bases and J by 4 bases, and 22 bases separated the two germline ends. The germline gives CDR1 MNHNS, CDR2 SASEGT. The length of the CDR3 is 17 residues. The CDR3 here is CASSKTSFRGYSDTQYF. The CDR3 DNA reads as TGTGCCAGCAGTAAAACTTCCTTCCGGGGGTATTCAGATACGCAGTATTTT.

This sequence joins TRBV5-6 and TRBJ2-7; D is perhaps TRBD2 (5 bases). Germline loops: CDR1 SGHDT, CDR2 YYEEEE. Trimming removed 4 bases from V and 4 bases from J, with 12 bases in between. This CDR3 comprises 13 residues. The CDR3 here is CASSPGIGYEQYF. As DNA, the CDR3 is TGTGCCAGCAGCCCCGGGATAGGTTACGAGCAGTACTTC. The full variable domain, with the rest looked up from reference TRBV5-6 and TRBJ2-7, is DAGVTQSPTHLIKTRGQQVTLRCSPKSGHDTVSWYQQALGQGPQFIFQYYEEEERQRGNFPDRFSGHQFPNYSSELNVNALLLGDSALYLCASSPGIGYEQYFGPGTRLTVT.

This clonotype was detected only a few times. At one boundary the junction diverges from the germline segment, which might be a read error. This chain connects TRBV20-1 to TRBJ1-2; D not certain. The CDR3 totals 13 residues. The germline gives CDR1 DFQATT, CDR2 SNEGSKA (reference sequence). DNA for the CDR3: TGCAGTGCCAGAGCGGAAGATGACTATGGCTACACCTTC. Its translation is CSARAEDDYGYTF.

This clonotype appeared many times. V is TRBV10-3 and J is TRBJ2-7; 9 nucleotides line up with TRBD2. The CDR3 covers 13 residues. Trimming at V came to 6 bases and at J to 3 bases, leaving 3 bases not matched to a gene. From germline, CDR1 is ENHRY and CDR2 SYGVKD. The DNA for the CDR3 is TGTGCCATCAGCGGGACTAGCCTCTACGAGCAGTACTTC. Translation: CAISGTSLYEQYF.

Ten or more counts support this clonotype. The chain couples TRBV4-2 to TRBJ2-3; 9 bases align to TRBD2. V dropped 3 bases and J dropped 3; count of bases not matched to a gene: 7. The V gene's germline CDR1 is LGHNA and CDR2 YNFKEQ. This CDR3 has 16 residues. CDR3 bases: TGTGCCAGCAGCCAGTCTTGGCGGGGGGGGACAGATACGCAGTATTTT. This translates into CASSQSWRGGTDTQYF.

This clonotype was counted ten times or more. The rearrangement links TRBV6-1 to TRBJ1-6; no clear D gene. This CDR3 region has 15 residues. Germline CDR1 is MNHNS and CDR2 is SASEGT. Trimming took off 5 bases at V and 2 bases at J, with 10 bases between the two ends. CDR3 DNA: TGTGCCAGCAGTCCGCCACGCGCCTATAATTCACCCCTCCACTTT. This sequence encodes CASSPPRAYNSPLHF.

The chain combines TRBV28 with TRBJ2-7, with D possibly being TRBD1 or TRBD2 (5 bases each). Germline assignment: CDR1 MDHEN and CDR2 SYDVKM. The CDR3 has 16 residues. V was shortened by 5 bases and J by 0 bases, with 17 bases between the two germline ends. CDR3 residues: CASSLGDPSYSYEQYF. The CDR3 DNA reads TGTGCCAGCAGTCTGGGGGATCCTAGCTACTCCTACGAGCAGTACTTC.

Ten or more counts support this clonotype. The chain has TRBV28 and TRBJ2-6, with no clear D. The length of the CDR3 is 14 residues. Between the trimmed V and J ends, which lost 5 bases and 4 bases, there was a span of 9 bases. Germline CDR1 and CDR2: MDHEN and SYDVKM. CDR3 sequence reads: CASSRLSGANVLTF. The CDR3 bases are TGTGCCAGCAGTAGACTCAGCGGGGCCAACGTCCTGACTTTC.

The sample holds many counts of this clonotype. This rearrangement joins TRBV4-3 to TRBJ2-5; D might be TRBD2 (5 bases). Germline V gene lookup returns CDR1 LGHNA and CDR2 YSLEER. Trimming shortened V by 1 base and J by 5 bases, and 11 bases separated the two germline ends. The CDR3 has 14 amino acids. CDR3 residues: CASSQVQRGETQYF. DNA of the CDR3: TGCGCCAGCAGCCAAGTACAGCGCGGGGAGACCCAGTACTTC.

This clonotype was detected many times. The chain employs TRBV11-2 and TRBJ1-1, with TRBD1 as a possible D gene (5 bases). Germline lookup yields CDR1 SGHAT and CDR2 FQNNGV. This CDR3 has 13 amino acids. V lost 1 base, J lost 6 bases, and 9 bases lay in between. The CDR3 loop reads CASSLAGRAEAFF. In nucleotides, the CDR3 is TGTGCCAGCAGCTTAGCGGGCAGGGCTGAAGCTTTCTTT.

This clonotype occurred a few times. The gene calls are TRBV5-1 and TRBJ2-7; TRBD1 agrees at 10 bases. This CDR3 is built from 14 residues. V was pared by 0 bases and J by 7 bases, with 4 bases of the junction left unmatched. Germline CDR1 is SGHRS and CDR2 is YFSETQ. CDR3 DNA: TGCGCCAGCAGCTTGGGGGACAGGGGACGAGAGCAGTACTTC. This codes for CASSLGDRGREQYF. Drawing the rest from reference TRBV5-1 and TRBJ2-7, the complete variable domain is KAGVTQTPRYLIKTRGQQVTLSCSPISGHRSVSWYQQTPGQGLQFLFEYFSETQRNKGNFPGRFSGRQFSNSRSEMNVSTLELGDSALYLCASSLGDRGREQYFGPGTRLTVT.

This clonotype has just a few counts. The gene calls are TRBV6-5 and TRBJ2-7, with 7 bases that match TRBD1. Germline loops: CDR1 MNHEY, CDR2 SVGAGI. J lost 6 bases, V lost 6 bases, and 11 bases had no gene match. The CDR3 length is 14 residues. The CDR3 region is CASSYGTAGAEQYF. In DNA, the CDR3 is TGTGCCAGCAGCTATGGGACAGCAGGGGCCGAGCAGTACTTC.

This clonotype was seen ten or more times. The chain carries TRBV24-1 and TRBJ1-1; no definite D call. CDR1 KGHDR and CDR2 SFDVKD come from the germline V gene. The CDR3 is made up of 13 amino acids. V lost 4 bases and J 0 bases, leaving 5 bases between the germline ends. CDR3 nucleotide sequence: TGTGCCACCAGTGAGGGCCTGAACACTGAAGCTTTCTTT. This codes for CATSEGLNTEAFF.

In its sample, this clonotype was seen many times. This chain joins TRBV12-3 or TRBV12-4 and TRBJ2-3, with 7 positions matching TRBD1. The CDR3 sequence is 14 residues long. J lost 2 bases, V lost 6 bases, and 5 bases had no gene match. For the CDR3, the DNA is TGTGCCAGCAGCGGACAGGCCTTCACAGATACGCAGTATTTT. Protein sequence: CASSGQAFTDTQYF.

This clonotype was observed at least ten times. The genes are TRBV6-2 or TRBV6-3 and TRBJ1-5, with D tentatively TRBD1 (6 bases). Trimming pared 6 bases from V and 3 bases from J, leaving 12 bases between. CDR3 length: 14 amino acids. Germline assignment: CDR1 MNHEY and CDR2 SVGEGT. The CDR3 is CASSFRDTNQPQHF. The CDR3 DNA reads TGTGCCAGCAGCTTCCGGGACACCAATCAGCCCCAGCATTTT.

The table lists this clonotype with many counts. The gene calls are TRBV7-9 and TRBJ1-2; 9 positions match TRBD1. V trimming: 5 bases; J trimming: 8 bases; junction bases outside the gene matches: 3. Looked up from germline, CDR1 is SEHNR and CDR2 is FQNEAQ (reference sequence). The CDR3 totals 12 residues. The CDR3 region is CASSRTGVGYTF. The DNA for the CDR3 is TGTGCCAGCAGCCGGACAGGGGTCGGCTACACCTTC.

This clonotype was observed at least ten times. The chain recombines TRBV4-2 with TRBJ2-1; D ambiguous. Germline lookup yields CDR1 LGHNA and CDR2 YNFKEQ. Deletions cut 3 bases from V and 10 bases from J, with 16 bases between. The CDR3 has 14 residues. CDR3 DNA sequence: TGTGCCAGCAGCCAGGGATTAATTAGCCTCGAGCAGTTCTTC. This gives the protein CASSQGLISLEQFF.

This clonotype was recorded a few times. The junction departs from the called germline gene at one end, perhaps through a read error. V and J are TRBV20-1 and TRBJ2-5; a weak D match, TRBD2 (6 bases). Germline CDR1 DFQATT, CDR2 SNEGSKA (reference sequence). There are 13 residues in the CDR3. CDR3 DNA sequence: TGCAGTGCCAGAGGGGTAGCGGAAGAGACCCAGTACTTC. Protein sequence: CSARGVAEETQYF.